These 11 T cell receptor beta chains were all obtained from the same sample, sequenced in a study of blood T cell repertoires in COVID-19. The method was immunoSEQ multiplex PCR; TCRdb's version includes in-frame clones alone and lacks a portion of them. The sample consists of 95,000 to 150,000 clones, about 84% of them appearing once. The sequenced sample was peripheral blood. All receptors come from a man aged 60-69 years with acute or convalescent COVID-19.

V gene TRBV3-1 (or the pseudogene TRBV3-2) combines with J gene TRBJ2-7; D is uncertain. This CDR3 spans 14 amino acids. Per germline, CDR1 LGHDT and CDR2 YNNKEL (reference sequence). V was trimmed by 1 base and J by 5 bases, leaving 12 bases between them. CDR3 loop: CASSQGAIWDEQYF. Written as DNA, the CDR3 is TGTGCCAGCAGCCAAGGGGCTATCTGGGACGAGCAGTACTTC.

This rearrangement joins TRBV11-2 to TRBJ2-2; TRBD1 matches 9 bases. The germline V gene encodes CDR1 SGHAT and CDR2 FQNNGV. J gave up 4 bases and V 7 bases, and 4 bases lay outside the gene matches. This CDR3 has 14 amino acids. In DNA form, the CDR3 reads TGTGCCAGCACCGGACAGGGGATCACCGGGGAGCTGTTTTTT. Translated, it gives CASTGQGITGELFF.

This clone was observed a single time. This chain links TRBV24-1 with TRBJ1-1; 7 bases align to TRBD1. The CDR3 has 13 amino acids. V dropped 7 bases and J dropped 5; count of bases not matched to a gene: 6. Germline V lookup: CDR1 KGHDR, CDR2 SFDVKD. CDR3 DNA sequence: TGTGCCACCAGCCCAACCAGGGGGACTGAAGCTTTCTTT. It is translated as CATSPTRGTEAFF.

The CDR3 DNA is TGTGCCAGCAGCTTAGGGGCGGGAGGAGTGTACGAGCAGTACTTC. Translating it yields CASSLGAGGVYEQYF. This chain connects TRBV11-2 to TRBJ2-7; 8 bases match TRBD2. V was clipped by 1 base and J by 4 bases; unmatched bases: 6. CDR3 size: 15 residues. Germline values: CDR1 SGHAT, CDR2 FQNNGV.

This clone was detected only a few times. V usage is TRBV27 and J usage is TRBJ1-5, with a tentative D call TRBD1 (6 bases). CDR1 is MNHEY, CDR2 SMNVEV, per germline (reference sequence). The CDR3 is made up of 12 amino acids. Trimming left V 7 bases short and J 6 bases short, with 10 bases between. CDR3 sequence reads: CASTTGSQPQHF. In DNA, the CDR3 is TGTGCCAGCACCACAGGGAGTCAGCCCCAGCATTTT.

The chain is built from TRBV28 and TRBJ2-7; a possible D gene is TRBD2 (7 bases). CDR1 and CDR2 from the germline V gene are MDHEN and SYDVKM. The CDR3 has 15 residues. Trimming left V 6 bases short and J 0 bases short, with 15 bases between. The chain's CDR3 is CASSPPAGASYEQYF. CDR3 bases: TGTGCCAGCAGCCCACCGGCGGGGGCCTCCTACGAGCAGTACTTC.

The chain couples TRBV6-4 to TRBJ2-2, with D possibly matching TRBD2 (6 bases). CDR1 is MRHNA and CDR2 is SNTAGT in the germline V gene. The V end lost 6 bases, the J end lost 4 bases, and 12 bases lay between the germline ends. CDR3 size: 14 residues. This CDR3 reads CASRVEGSTGELFF. CDR3 DNA: TGTGCCAGCAGGGTGGAGGGTTCCACCGGGGAGCTGTTTTTT.

This sequence joins TRBV28 and TRBJ2-7, with 9 bases matching TRBD1. The CDR3 contains 14 residues. The ends lost 8 bases at V and 1 base at J; junction bases unmatched: 6. CDR1 and CDR2 (germline): MDHEN, SYDVKM. CDR3 coding DNA: TGTGCCAGCGTACCGACAGGGGGTTCCTACGAGCAGTACTTC. Translation gives CASVPTGGSYEQYF.

The chain recombines TRBV11-2 with TRBJ2-1; 8 bases are shared with TRBD2. CDR1 is SGHAT, CDR2 FQNNGV, per germline. Unmatched junction bases numbered 13, after V lost 5 bases and J lost 10 bases. The CDR3 extends over 15 amino acids. The CDR3 spells CASSLRLAGRQEQFF. DNA of the CDR3: TGTGCCAGCAGCCTCCGGCTAGCGGGCCGGCAGGAGCAGTTCTTC.

The rearrangement links TRBV18 to TRBJ2-1, with 7 positions matching TRBD2. The germline V gene has CDR1 KGHSH and CDR2 LQKENI. This CDR3 has 15 residues. Trimming at V came to 2 bases and at J to 3 bases, leaving 4 bases not matched to a gene. CDR3 protein: CASSPGQRGYNEQFF. The CDR3, as DNA: TGTGCCAGCTCACCAGGGCAGCGGGGCTACAATGAGCAGTTCTTC.

V gene TRBV29-1 combines with J gene TRBJ2-3, with D possibly matching TRBD2 (6 bases). The V end lost 1 base, the J end lost 3 bases, and 11 bases lay between the germline ends. Germline CDR1 and CDR2: SQVTM and ANQGSEA. The CDR3 sequence is 14 residues long. In nucleotides, the CDR3 is TGCAGCGTTGAAGCGCGCGGGGTGACAGATACGCAGTATTTT. Amino acids: CSVEARGVTDTQYF.